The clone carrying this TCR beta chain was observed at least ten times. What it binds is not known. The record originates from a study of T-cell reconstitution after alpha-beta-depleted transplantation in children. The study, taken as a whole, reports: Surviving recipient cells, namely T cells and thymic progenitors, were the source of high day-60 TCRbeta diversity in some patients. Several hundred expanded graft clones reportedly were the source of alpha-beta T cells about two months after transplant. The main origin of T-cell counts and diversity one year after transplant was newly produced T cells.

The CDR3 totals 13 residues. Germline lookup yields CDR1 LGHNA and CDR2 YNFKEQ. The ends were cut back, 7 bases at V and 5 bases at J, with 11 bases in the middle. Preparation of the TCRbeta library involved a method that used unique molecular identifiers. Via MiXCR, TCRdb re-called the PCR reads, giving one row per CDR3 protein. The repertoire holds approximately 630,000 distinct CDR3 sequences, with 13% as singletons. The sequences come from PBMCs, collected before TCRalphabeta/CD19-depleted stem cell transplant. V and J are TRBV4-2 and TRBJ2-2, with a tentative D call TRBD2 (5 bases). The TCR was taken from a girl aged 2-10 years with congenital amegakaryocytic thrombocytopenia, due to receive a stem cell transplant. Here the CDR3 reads CASMAGVTGELFF. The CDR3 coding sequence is TGTGCCAGCATGGCGGGTGTAACCGGGGAGCTGTTTTTT.